This record concerns one TCR beta chain sequence. These data originate in a study of blood T cell repertoires in COVID-19. Background on the study: Spain, Italy and the United States supplied samples that represented acute and convalescent COVID-19.

Profiling relied on immunoSEQ multiplex PCR, and the TCRdb table lists in-frame clones only, not all of them. This table has about 140,000 clones, around 82% appearing once. This receptor was taken from a man aged 35-49 years with acute COVID-19. The specimen sequenced was PBMCs or T cells enriched from blood (not recorded which).

CDR3 nucleotide sequence: TGTGCCAGCAGCTACCGGGACAGGGGCACAGATACGCAGTATTTT. As protein: CASSYRDRGTDTQYF. The V gene is TRBV9, the J gene TRBJ2-3; the match to TRBD1 covers 9 bases. CDR3 length: 15 amino acids. Germline trimming cut 4 bases from V and 1 base from J; bases unmatched to any gene: 4. The V gene's germline CDR1 is SGDLS and CDR2 YYNGEE. Drawing the rest from reference TRBV9 and TRBJ2-3, the complete variable domain is DSGVTQTPKHLITATGQRVTLRCSPRSGDLSVYWYQQSLDQGLQFLIQYYNGEERAKGNILERFSAQQFPDLHSELNLSSLELGDSALYFCASSYRDRGTDTQYFGPGTRLTVL.